The T cell receptor (beta chain) described here comes from a study of CD8 T cells in cerebrospinal fluid in Alzheimer's disease. About the study: CSF T cell clonal expansion was assessed by plate-based nested PCR and droplet-based sequencing.

The germline V gene has CDR1 LNHDA and CDR2 SQIVND (reference sequence). The length of the CDR3 is 16 residues. According to its frequency, this clonotype is medium-sized. Its antigen is not known. Regarding the study as a whole: Healthy subjects less often had a clone of at least 3% than Alzheimer's patients.

One entry per CDR3 protein, without DNA, is what TCRdb gives after re-calling the 10x single-cell sequencing reads. The sample totals approximately 730 distinct CDR3 sequences. The specimen sequenced was cerebrospinal fluid. This chain connects TRBV19 to TRBJ1-1; as DNA is missing, the TRBD1 call by TCRdb cannot be tested. The clonotype comes from a human donor with Alzheimer's disease. CDR3 amino acids: CASRTLDSLMNTEAFF.